This TCR beta chain was profiled in a study of vaccination effects on CD4 cells after COVID-19. Prior to sequencing, the ViraFEST assay stimulated PBMC with viral peptide pools, which expanded the antigen-specific CD4+ T cells. Following a roughly 11-day culture, CD4+ T cells were purified. Subjects were given two BNT162b2 or mRNA-1273 vaccine doses. Having tested negative for nucleocapsid antibodies, the vaccine recipients showed no prior SARS-CoV-2 infection. The V and J ends lost 5 bases and 3 bases respectively, with 7 bases between them. The CDR3 consists of 13 residues. CDR1 is SGHAT and CDR2 is FQNNGV in the germline V gene. This clone occurred once. Its antigen is still unknown. Generated by immunoSEQ multiplex PCR, the TCRdb table keeps only in-frame clones and is missing some. The sample comprises approximately 16,000 clones, about 70% of which are singletons, and 9% rests with the top ten.

This receptor was taken from a human donor who received a COVID-19 vaccine. Sequencing used CD4+ T cells from PBMCs cultured with SARS-CoV-2 spike peptides, obtained after COVID-19 vaccination. The V and J genes are TRBV11-2 and TRBJ1-4; D gene unclear. The CDR3 here is CASSRGPNEKLFF. The CDR3 DNA sequence: TGTGCCAGCAGCAGAGGACCTAATGAAAAACTGTTTTTT.